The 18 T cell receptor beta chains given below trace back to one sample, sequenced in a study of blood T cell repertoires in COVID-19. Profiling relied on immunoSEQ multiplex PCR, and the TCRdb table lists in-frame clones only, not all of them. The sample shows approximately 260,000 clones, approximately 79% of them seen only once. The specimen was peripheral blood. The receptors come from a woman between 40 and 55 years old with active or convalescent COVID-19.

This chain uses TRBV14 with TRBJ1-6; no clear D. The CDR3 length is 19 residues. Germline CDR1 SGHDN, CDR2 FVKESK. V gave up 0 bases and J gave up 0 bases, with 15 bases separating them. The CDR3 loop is CASSQDGRWISSYNSPLHF. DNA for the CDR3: TGTGCCAGCAGCCAAGATGGCAGGTGGATAAGCTCCTATAATTCACCCCTCCACTTT.

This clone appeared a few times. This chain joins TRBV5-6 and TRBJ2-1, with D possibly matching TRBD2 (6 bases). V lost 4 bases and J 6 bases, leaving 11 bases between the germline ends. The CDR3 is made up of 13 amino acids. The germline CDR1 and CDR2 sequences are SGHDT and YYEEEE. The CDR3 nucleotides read TGTGCCAGCAGCGATAGCGGCAGCAATGAGCAGTTCTTC. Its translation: CASSDSGSNEQFF.

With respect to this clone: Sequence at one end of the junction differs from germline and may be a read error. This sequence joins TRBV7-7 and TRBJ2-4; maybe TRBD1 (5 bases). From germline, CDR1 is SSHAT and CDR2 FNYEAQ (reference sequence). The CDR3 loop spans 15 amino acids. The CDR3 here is CASRLDAGLRNIQYF. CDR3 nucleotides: TGTGCCAGCAGATTAGATGCAGGGTTGAGAAACATTCAGTACTTC.

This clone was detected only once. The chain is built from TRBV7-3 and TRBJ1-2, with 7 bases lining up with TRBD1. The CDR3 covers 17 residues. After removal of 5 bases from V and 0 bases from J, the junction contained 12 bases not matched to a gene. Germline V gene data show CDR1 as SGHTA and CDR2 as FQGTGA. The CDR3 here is CASSASPGQNTNYGYTF. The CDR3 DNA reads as TGTGCCAGCAGCGCCTCCCCGGGACAGAATACTAACTATGGCTACACCTTC.

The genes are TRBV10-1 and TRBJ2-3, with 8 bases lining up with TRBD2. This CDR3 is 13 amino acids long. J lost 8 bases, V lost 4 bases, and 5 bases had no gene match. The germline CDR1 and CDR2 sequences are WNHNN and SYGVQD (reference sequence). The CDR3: CASSVRTSGTQYF. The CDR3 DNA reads TGCGCCAGCAGTGTCCGAACTAGCGGTACGCAGTATTTT.

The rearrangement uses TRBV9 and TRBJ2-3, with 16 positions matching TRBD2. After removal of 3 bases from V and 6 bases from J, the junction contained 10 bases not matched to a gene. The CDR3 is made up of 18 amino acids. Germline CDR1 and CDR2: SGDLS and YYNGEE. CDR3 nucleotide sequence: TGTGCCAGCAGCGCTCCCGGGACTAGCGGGGGGGAGGTGGATACGCAGTATTTT. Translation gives CASSAPGTSGGEVDTQYF.

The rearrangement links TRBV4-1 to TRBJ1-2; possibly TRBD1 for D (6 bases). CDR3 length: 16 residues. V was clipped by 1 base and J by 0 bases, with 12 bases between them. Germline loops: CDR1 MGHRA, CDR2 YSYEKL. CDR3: CASSQGFGQTNYGYTF. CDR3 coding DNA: TGCGCCAGCAGCCAAGGGTTCGGACAGACTAACTATGGCTACACCTTC.

The CDR3 nucleotides are TGTGCCAGCAGTTACCACGGTGAAGCTTTCTTT. It encodes CASSYHGEAFF. The chain uses TRBV6-5 and TRBJ1-1; D call uncertain. The V gene's germline CDR1 is MNHEY and CDR2 SVGAGI. The V end lost 2 bases, the J end lost 7 bases, and 5 bases lay between the germline ends. The length of the CDR3 is 11 residues.

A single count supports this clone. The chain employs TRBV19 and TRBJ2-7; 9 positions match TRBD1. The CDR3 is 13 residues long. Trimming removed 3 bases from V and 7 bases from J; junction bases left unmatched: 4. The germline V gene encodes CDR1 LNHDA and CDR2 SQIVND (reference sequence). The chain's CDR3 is CASSIDRGREQYF. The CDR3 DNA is TGTGCCAGTAGTATTGACAGGGGGAGGGAGCAGTACTTC.

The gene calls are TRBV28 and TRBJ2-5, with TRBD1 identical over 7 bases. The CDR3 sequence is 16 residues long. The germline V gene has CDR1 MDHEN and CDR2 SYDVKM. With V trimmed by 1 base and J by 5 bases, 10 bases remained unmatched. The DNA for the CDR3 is TGTGCCAGCAGTTTATTGAAGGGACAGTTGTGGGAGACCCAGTACTTC. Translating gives CASSLLKGQLWETQYF.

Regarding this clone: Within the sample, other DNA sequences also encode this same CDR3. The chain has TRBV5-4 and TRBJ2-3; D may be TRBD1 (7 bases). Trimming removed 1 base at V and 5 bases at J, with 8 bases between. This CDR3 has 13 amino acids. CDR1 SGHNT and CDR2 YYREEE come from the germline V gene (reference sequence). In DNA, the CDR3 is TGTGCCAGCAGCTTGCAGGGGGGAGATACGCAGTATTTT. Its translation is CASSLQGGDTQYF.

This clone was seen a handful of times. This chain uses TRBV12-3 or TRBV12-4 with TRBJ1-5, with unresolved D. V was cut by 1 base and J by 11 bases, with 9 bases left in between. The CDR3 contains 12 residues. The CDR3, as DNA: TGTGCCAGCAGTTTAGAGACGGGGTCCCAGCATTTT. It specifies CASSLETGSQHF.

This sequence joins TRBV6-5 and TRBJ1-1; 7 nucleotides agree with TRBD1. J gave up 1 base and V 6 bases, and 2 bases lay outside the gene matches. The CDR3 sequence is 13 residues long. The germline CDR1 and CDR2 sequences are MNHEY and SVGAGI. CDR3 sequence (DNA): TGTGCCAGCAGCAGGGACAGGAACACTGAAGCTTTCTTT. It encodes CASSRDRNTEAFF.

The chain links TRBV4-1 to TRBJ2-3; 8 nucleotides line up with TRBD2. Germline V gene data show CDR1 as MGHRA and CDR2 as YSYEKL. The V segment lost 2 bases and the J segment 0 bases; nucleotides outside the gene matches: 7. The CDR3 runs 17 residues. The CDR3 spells CASSQPGGGRSTDTQYF. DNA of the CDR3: TGCGCCAGCAGCCAACCCGGCGGGGGGCGAAGCACAGATACGCAGTATTTT.

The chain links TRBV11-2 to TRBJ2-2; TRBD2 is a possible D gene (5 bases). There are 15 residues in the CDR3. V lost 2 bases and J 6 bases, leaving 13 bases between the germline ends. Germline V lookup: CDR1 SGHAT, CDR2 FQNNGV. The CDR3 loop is CASSLTRQEAGELFF. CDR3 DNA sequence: TGTGCCAGCAGCTTAACGCGGCAGGAGGCCGGGGAGCTGTTTTTT.

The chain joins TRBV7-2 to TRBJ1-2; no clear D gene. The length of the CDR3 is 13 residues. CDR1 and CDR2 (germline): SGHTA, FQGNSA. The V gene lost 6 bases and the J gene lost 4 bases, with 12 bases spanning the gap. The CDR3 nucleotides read TGTGCCAGCAGGCTGCAGGCCTCCTATGGCTACACCTTC. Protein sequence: CASRLQASYGYTF.

The CDR3 sequence is CASSLGTTNYGYTF. The CDR3 bases are TGTGCCAGCAGTCTCGGGACAACAAACTATGGCTACACCTTC. The rearrangement joins TRBV28 to TRBJ1-2, with D tentatively TRBD1 (6 bases). Germline CDR1 is MDHEN and CDR2 is SYDVKM. V was pared by 5 bases and J by 2 bases, with 12 bases between. The CDR3 spans 14 residues.

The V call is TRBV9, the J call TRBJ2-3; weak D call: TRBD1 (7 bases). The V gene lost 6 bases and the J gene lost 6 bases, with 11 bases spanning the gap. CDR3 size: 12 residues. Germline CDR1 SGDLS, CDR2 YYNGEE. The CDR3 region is CASKGAGDTQYF. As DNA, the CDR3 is TGTGCCAGCAAGGGGGCGGGGGATACGCAGTATTTT.